Listed below are T cell receptor beta chains from one sample, sequenced in a study of T cells after posttransplantation cyclophosphamide. The method was immunoSEQ multiplex PCR; TCRdb's version includes in-frame clones alone and lacks a portion of them. The sample lists around 37,000 clones; over 75% were seen once. The input for sequencing was CD4+ T cells sorted from blood, taken roughly 2,000 days after a stem cell transplant with posttransplant cyclophosphamide. Receptors originate from a female patient in her 40s who received an allogeneic stem cell transplant from a related donor, was CMV-positive, and had no GVHD. Some T cells may trace back to the graft donor. CDR3s include the opening cysteine and the closing phenylalanine or tryptophan. Each record gives: J gene, clone size, D gene, V gene, CDR3 protein, CDR3 DNA. D genes are given only for firm matches. Expanded clones get a size class; other rows say once, few or many, or leave the size out.

TRBJ1-2 | few | TRBD1 | TRBV2 | CASSGVRDRNYGYTF | TGTGCCAGCAGCGGGGTAAGGGACAGGAACTATGGCTACACCTTC
TRBJ2-3 | NA | NA | TRBV6-6 | CAISNSADTQYF | TGTGCCATCAGTAACTCGGCCGATACGCAGTATTTT
TRBJ2-1 | NA | TRBD2 | TRBV19 | CASKPSGGAHEQFF | TGTGCCAGTAAGCCTAGCGGGGGGGCGCATGAGCAGTTCTTC
TRBJ1-6 | NA | TRBD1 | TRBV18 | CASSPQGGGGSPLHF | TGTGCCAGCTCACCCCAGGGGGGAGGAGGCTCACCCCTCCACTTT
TRBJ1-5 | few | NA | TRBV6-1 | CASSERQGAQPQHF | TGTGCCAGCAGTGAACGGCAGGGCGCGCAGCCCCAGCATTTT
TRBJ1-2 | NA | TRBD1 | TRBV15 | CATSRSTGGAYGYTF | TGTGCCACCAGCCGTAGCACAGGGGGCGCTTATGGCTACACCTTC
TRBJ1-5 | NA | NA | TRBV6-5 | CASSSHRSNQPQHF | TGTGCCAGCAGTTCCCACAGGAGCAATCAGCCCCAGCATTTT
TRBJ1-6 | NA | NA | TRBV7-6 | CASSLGRPGRDSPLHF | TGTGCCAGCAGCTTAGGTCGTCCAGGGAGGGATTCACCCCTCCACTTT
TRBJ1-2 | NA | TRBD1 | TRBV28 | CASSSAGQGANYGYTF | TGTGCCAGCAGTTCGGCTGGACAGGGGGCCAACTATGGCTACACCTTC
TRBJ2-3 | NA | TRBD1 | TRBV18 | CASSLKTGAVTDTQYF | TGTGCCAGCTCACTTAAGACAGGGGCCGTTACAGATACGCAGTATTTT
TRBJ1-1 | NA | NA | TRBV29-1 | CSVMKPLRTEAFF | TGCAGCGTCATGAAGCCTTTGAGAACTGAAGCTTTCTTT
TRBJ2-7 | NA | TRBD2 | TRBV5-1 | CASSTEGGYYEQYF | TGCGCCAGCAGCACCGAGGGAGGGTACTACGAGCAGTACTTC
TRBJ1-1 | NA | TRBD1 | TRBV19 | CASTEQGARSTEAFF | TGTGCCAGTACTGAGCAGGGGGCGCGGTCCACTGAAGCTTTCTTT
TRBJ1-1 | NA | NA | TRBV5-6 | CASSLDRDTEAFF | TGTGCCAGCAGCTTGGACAGGGACACTGAAGCTTTCTTT
TRBJ1-3 | NA | NA | TRBV7-9 | CASSPLDGYSGNTIYF | TGTGCCAGCAGCCCCCTTGACGGGTACTCTGGAAACACCATATATTTT
TRBJ2-3 | NA | TRBD1 | TRBV2 | CASSPGTGTDTQYF | TGTGCCAGCAGCCCCGGGACAGGGACAGATACGCAGTATTTT
TRBJ2-3 | NA | NA | TRBV18 | CASSPPATDTQYF | TGTGCCAGCTCGCCACCGGCTACAGATACGCAGTATTTT
TRBJ1-5 | once | NA | TRBV7-6 | CASSLAPIGGGSNQPQHF | TGTGCCAGCAGCTTAGCGCCCATTGGGGGCGGAAGCAATCAGCCCCAGCATTTT
TRBJ2-7 | NA | TRBD2 | TRBV10-3 | CAITTPRLASPNEQYF | TGTGCCATCACAACACCTCGACTAGCTTCTCCGAACGAGCAGTACTTC
TRBJ1-2 | NA | NA | TRBV6-5 | CASQGPTYGYTF | TGTGCCTCACAGGGTCCAACCTATGGCTACACCTTC
TRBJ2-7 | few | TRBD2 | TRBV7-3 | CASSPMGGAYEQYF | TGTGCCAGCAGCCCCATGGGGGGGGCCTACGAGCAGTACTTC
TRBJ1-1 | NA | TRBD1 | TRBV2 | CASTTDRGNTEAFF | TGTGCCAGCACCACTGACAGGGGGAACACTGAAGCTTTCTTT
TRBJ1-1 | NA | TRBD1 | TRBV11-3 | CASSRTGGTTEAFF | TGTGCCAGCAGCCGGACAGGGGGCACCACTGAAGCTTTCTTT
TRBJ1-1 | NA | TRBD1 | TRBV7-9 | CASSLGDRDRREAFF | TGTGCCAGCAGCTTAGGGGACCGGGACAGGCGAGAAGCTTTCTTT
TRBJ1-5 | NA | NA | TRBV28 | CASSLGGSAQPQHF | TGTGCCAGCAGTTTGGGAGGATCTGCTCAGCCCCAGCATTTT
TRBJ1-2 | NA | TRBD1 | TRBV10-3 | CAITLGQGNYGYTF | TGTGCCATCACGTTAGGACAGGGTAACTATGGCTACACCTTC
TRBJ1-4 | NA | TRBD1 | TRBV5-5 | CASSPPDRANEKLFF | TGTGCCAGCAGCCCACCGGACAGGGCTAATGAAAAACTGTTTTTT
TRBJ2-3 | NA | TRBD2 | TRBV9 | CASSPLAGGTTDTQYF | TGTGCCAGCAGCCCATTAGCGGGGGGAACCACAGATACGCAGTATTTT
TRBJ1-2 | NA | TRBD1 | TRBV29-1 | CSAVQGSQGYTF | TGCAGCGCTGTACAGGGGTCCCAAGGCTACACCTTC
TRBJ1-2 | few | TRBD1 | TRBV5-1 | CASSLDSSPGGNYGYTF | TGCGCCAGCAGCTTGGATTCTTCGCCAGGGGGAAACTATGGCTACACCTTC
TRBJ2-5 | NA | NA | TRBV7-2 | CASSLDSNRVETQYF | TGTGCCAGCAGCTTAGACTCGAACAGGGTGGAGACCCAGTACTTC
TRBJ1-3 | NA | NA | TRBV5-1 | CASSQGVTGNTIYF | TGCGCCAGCAGCCAAGGGGTTACGGGAAACACCATATATTTT
TRBJ1-3 | NA | NA | TRBV6-1 | CASSPSSLPPLF | TGTGCCAGCAGCCCATCAAGCCTCCCTCCTCTTTTT
TRBJ1-5 | NA | NA | TRBV6-1 | CASRSGNQPQHF | TGTGCCAGCAGATCGGGCAATCAGCCCCAGCATTTT
TRBJ1-2 | few | TRBD1 | TRBV2 | CASSAPGYRGYGYTF | TGTGCCAGCAGTGCTCCGGGCTACAGGGGATATGGCTACACCTTC
TRBJ1-6 | few | NA | TRBV27 | CASRRTRGGDSPLHF | TGTGCCAGCAGGAGGACAAGGGGTGGGGATTCACCCCTCCACTTT
TRBJ1-1 | few | TRBD1 | TRBV28 | CASRRQGTEAFF | TGTGCCAGCAGAAGACAGGGCACTGAAGCTTTCTTT
TRBJ2-5 | NA | TRBD2 | TRBV18 | CASSRLAGGTETQYF | TGTGCCAGCTCACGACTAGCGGGGGGGACGGAGACCCAGTACTTC
TRBJ2-3 | NA | TRBD2 | TRBV2 | CASSFLAGGPYF | TGTGCCAGCAGTTTCCTAGCGGGGGGGCCGTATTTT
TRBJ2-1 | NA | TRBD2 | TRBV7-3 | CASSPNRLAGSFNEQFF | TGTGCCAGCAGCCCGAACCGACTAGCGGGGTCCTTCAATGAGCAGTTCTTC
TRBJ2-2 | NA | NA | TRBV13 | CASSLTANTGELFF | TGTGCCAGCAGCCTGACAGCGAACACCGGGGAGCTGTTTTTT
TRBJ2-3 | NA | TRBD2 | TRBV5-1 | CASRPKLAGGWLSTDTQYF | TGCGCCAGCAGGCCCAAACTAGCGGGGGGTTGGCTTAGCACAGATACGCAGTATTTT
TRBJ2-1 | NA | TRBD2 | TRBV4-3 | CASSQGGGARYNEQFF | TGCGCCAGCAGCCAAGGCGGGGGGGCCAGGTACAATGAGCAGTTCTTC
TRBJ1-1 | NA | NA | TRBV9 | CASSLEGGNTEAFF | TGTGCCAGCAGCCTCGAAGGGGGGAACACTGAAGCTTTCTTT
TRBJ1-4 | NA | NA | TRBV5-8 | CASSSGQPNEKLFF | TGTGCCAGCAGCTCCGGACAGCCTAATGAAAAACTGTTTTTT
TRBJ2-5 | NA | TRBD2 | TRBV4-2 | CASSQDPSGEETQYF | TGTGCCAGCAGCCAAGATCCTAGCGGGGAAGAGACCCAGTACTTC
TRBJ2-3 | NA | TRBD2 | TRBV7-6 | CASSGGGIKRRTDTQYF | TGTGCCAGCAGCGGCGGGGGAATTAAGCGCCGCACAGATACGCAGTATTTT
TRBJ2-3 | NA | NA | TRBV28 | CASSLGGFSTDTQYF | TGTGCCAGCAGTCTAGGTGGATTTAGCACAGATACGCAGTATTTT
TRBJ2-5 | NA | TRBD2 | TRBV19 | CASSTGLAGGGETQYF | TGTGCCAGTAGTACAGGGTTAGCGGGGGGAGGAGAGACCCAGTACTTC
TRBJ1-4 | NA | NA | TRBV6-6 | CASSYQGKNEKLFF | TGTGCCAGCAGTTACCAGGGAAAGAATGAAAAACTGTTTTTT
TRBJ2-3 | NA | NA | TRBV5-8 | CASSRLVGTDTQYF | TGTGCCAGCAGCAGACTAGTTGGGACAGATACGCAGTATTTT
TRBJ2-7 | once | TRBD1 | TRBV10-2 | CEPYPGGSGEQYF | TGCGAACCGTACCCAGGGGGCTCGGGCGAGCAGTACTTC